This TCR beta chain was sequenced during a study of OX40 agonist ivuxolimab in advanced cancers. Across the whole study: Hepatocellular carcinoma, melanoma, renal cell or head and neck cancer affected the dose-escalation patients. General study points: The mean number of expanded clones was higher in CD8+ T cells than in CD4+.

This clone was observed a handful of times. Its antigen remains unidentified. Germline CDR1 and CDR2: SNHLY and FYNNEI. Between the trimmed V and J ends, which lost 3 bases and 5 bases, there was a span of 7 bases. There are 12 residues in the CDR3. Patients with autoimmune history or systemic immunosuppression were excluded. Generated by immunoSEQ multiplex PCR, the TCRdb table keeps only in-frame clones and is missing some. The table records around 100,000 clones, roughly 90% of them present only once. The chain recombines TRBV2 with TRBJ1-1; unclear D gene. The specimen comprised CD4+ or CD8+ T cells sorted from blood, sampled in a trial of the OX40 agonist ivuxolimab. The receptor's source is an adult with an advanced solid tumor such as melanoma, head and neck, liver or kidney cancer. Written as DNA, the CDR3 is TGTGCCAGCAGTGAGTTGTTTACTGAAGCTTTCTTT. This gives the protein CASSELFTEAFF. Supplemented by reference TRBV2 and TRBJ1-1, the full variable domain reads EPEVTQTPSHQVTQMGQEVILRCVPISNHLYFYWYRQILGQKVEFLVSFYNNEISEKSEIFDDQFSVERPDGSNFTLKIRSTKLEDSAMYFCASSELFTEAFFGQGTRLTVV.